The 8 T cell receptor beta chains given below trace back to one sample, sequenced in a study of neurological immune-mediated disorders. TCRdb passed the 5' RACE reads through MiXCR, listing each CDR3 protein once. The repertoire holds more than 35,000 distinct CDR3 sequences, with around a tenth as singletons. Sequences were obtained from PBMCs. These receptors were obtained from a woman aged 30 to 39 with HTLV-1-associated myelopathy (HAM/TSP).

The genes are TRBV10-1 and TRBJ2-2; D may be TRBD2 (5 bases). The germline V and J ends were trimmed by 5 bases and 0 bases, with 10 bases remaining between them. CDR1 is WNHNN and CDR2 is SYGVQD in the germline V gene (reference sequence). The CDR3 loop spans 15 amino acids. CDR3 sequence reads: CASSPSGANTGELFF. CDR3 DNA sequence: TGCGCCAGCAGTCCCAGCGGTGCGAACACCGGGGAGCTGTTTTTT.

By share of the sample, this clonotype is medium-sized. The J gene is TRBJ1-6, the V gene TRBV20-1; TRBD1 agrees at 9 bases. The CDR3 is 14 residues long. CDR1 and CDR2 (germline): DFQATT, SNEGSKA (reference sequence). J lost 9 bases, V lost 7 bases, and 10 bases had no gene match. The CDR3: CSVSPGQGSSPLHF. CDR3 nucleotide sequence: TGCAGTGTTTCCCCGGGACAGGGAAGTTCACCCCTCCACTTT.

A few counts support this clonotype. V and J are TRBV20-1 and TRBJ1-4, with D tentatively TRBD1 (6 bases). This CDR3 is 15 amino acids long. V lost 7 bases to trimming and J lost 3 bases, with 18 bases between them. Germline V CDR1 and CDR2: DFQATT, SNEGSKA (reference sequence). The CDR3 spells CSVSSGGGSNEKLFF. The CDR3 DNA follows: TGCAGTGTTTCATCTGGAGGGGGTTCTAATGAAAAACTGTTTTTT.

This clonotype has ten or more counts. This chain links TRBV20-1 with TRBJ2-7, with a weak D call TRBD2 (5 bases). The germline CDR1 and CDR2 sequences are DFQATT and SNEGSKA (reference sequence). The V gene lost 6 bases and the J gene lost 0 bases, with 12 bases spanning the gap. This CDR3 spans 13 amino acids. This CDR3 reads CSASRGNSYEQYF. Written as DNA, the CDR3 is TGCAGTGCCTCACGGGGTAACTCCTACGAGCAGTACTTC.

This clonotype appeared many times. The chain employs TRBV5-1 and TRBJ2-2, with D hard to call. The germline gives CDR1 SGHRS, CDR2 YFSETQ. The ends were cut back, 4 bases at V and 0 bases at J, with 7 bases in the middle. CDR3 length: 14 residues. The CDR3 region is CASSPHANTGELFF. DNA for the CDR3: TGCGCCAGCAGCCCTCACGCGAACACCGGGGAGCTGTTTTTT.

This clonotype was observed at least ten times. The CDR3 nucleotides read TGTGCCAGTAGTACACAGGTATCTGAAGCTTTCTTT. Protein product: CASSTQVSEAFF. The chain links TRBV19 to TRBJ1-1; TRBD1 is a possible D gene (5 bases). Germline CDR1 and CDR2: LNHDA and SQIVND (reference sequence). V was clipped by 4 bases and J by 6 bases, with 9 bases between them. This CDR3 comprises 12 residues. Full variable domain (outside the CDR3, taken from reference TRBV19 and TRBJ1-1): DGGITQSPKYLFRKEGQNVTLSCEQNLNHDAMYWYRQDPGQGLRLIYYSQIVNDFQKGDIAEGYSVSREKKESFPLTVTSAQKNPTAFYLCASSTQVSEAFFGQGTRLTVV.

This clonotype was observed many times. The chain combines TRBV18 with TRBJ2-2; unclear D gene. The CDR3 consists of 16 residues. Trimming removed 2 bases at V and 7 bases at J, with 17 bases between. Germline assignment: CDR1 KGHSH and CDR2 LQKENI. For the CDR3, the DNA is TGTGCCAGCTCACCAGAAGGTGGAGTCAGAAGCGGGGAGCTGTTTTTT. Its translation: CASSPEGGVRSGELFF.

Relative to its sample, this clonotype is medium-sized. This rearrangement joins TRBV12-3 or TRBV12-4 to TRBJ2-3, with D unclear. The length of the CDR3 is 11 residues. Trimming stripped 7 bases from V and 6 bases from J, with 8 bases between. CDR3 sequence reads: CASTQSDTQYF. The DNA for the CDR3 is TGTGCCAGCACCCAATCGGATACGCAGTATTTT.